The sequence of this T cell receptor beta chain was determined in a study of shared clonotypes between healthy human individuals. Deep-level assay runs were performed. TCRdb's table, derived via immunoSEQ multiplex PCR, lists solely in-frame clones and lacks some. This sample yields 600,000 to 750,000 clones, of which 72% are seen a single time; 1.8% belongs to the top ten. The specimen was memory CD4+ T cells sorted from blood. Subset denoted: CD45RA-negative fraction. This receptor was identified in a young woman in good health.

The CDR3 protein is CASRGTSGRLSTDTQYF. The CDR3 nucleotides read TGTGCCAGCAGGGGGACTAGCGGGAGACTTAGCACAGATACGCAGTATTTT. This sequence joins TRBV5-6 and TRBJ2-3; TRBD2 matches at 14 bases. Germline V gene lookup returns CDR1 SGHDT and CDR2 YYEEEE. The CDR3 is 17 amino acids. Trimming took 5 bases from V and 0 from J; bases not matched to a gene: 5.